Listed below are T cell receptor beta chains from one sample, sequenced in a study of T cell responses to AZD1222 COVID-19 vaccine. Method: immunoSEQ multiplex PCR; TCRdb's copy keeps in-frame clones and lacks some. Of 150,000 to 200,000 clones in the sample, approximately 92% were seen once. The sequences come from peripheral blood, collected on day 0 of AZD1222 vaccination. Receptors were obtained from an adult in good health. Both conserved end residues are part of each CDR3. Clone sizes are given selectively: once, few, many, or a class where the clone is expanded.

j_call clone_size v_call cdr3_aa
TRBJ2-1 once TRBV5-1 CASRVSAGFSYNEQFF
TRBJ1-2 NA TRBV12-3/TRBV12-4 CASSLMGSYGYTF
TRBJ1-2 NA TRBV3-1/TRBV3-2 CASSPRRGLDGYTF
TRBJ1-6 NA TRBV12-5 CASGDSNLSPLHF
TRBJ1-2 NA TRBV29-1 CSVDRDRDNYGYTF
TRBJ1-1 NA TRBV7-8 CASSPLANVDEAFF
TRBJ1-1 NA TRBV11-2 CASIRPAGTLTEAFF
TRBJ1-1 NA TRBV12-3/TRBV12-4 CASSPWGRSEAFF
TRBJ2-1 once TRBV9 CASSVGGWGGSQGEQFF
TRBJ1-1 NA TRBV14 CASSQGEEPTAEAFF
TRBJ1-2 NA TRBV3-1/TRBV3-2 CASSLLDGNYGYTF
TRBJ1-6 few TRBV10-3 CAITRDRVNSPLHF
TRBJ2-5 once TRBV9 CASSVNRASQETQYF
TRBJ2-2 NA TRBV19 CASSNTGIAGELFF
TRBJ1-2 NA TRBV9 CASSGGIYTF
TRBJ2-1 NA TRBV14 CASSPRGLAGNNEQFF
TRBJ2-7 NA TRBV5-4 CASSHWTEYEQYF
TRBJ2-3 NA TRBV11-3 CASSFGGVDTQYF
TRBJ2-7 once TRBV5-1 CASPSGQQRNEQYF
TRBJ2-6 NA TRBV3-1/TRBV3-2 CASSQVKGTTSGANVLTF
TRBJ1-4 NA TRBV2 CASRVRQGGEELFF
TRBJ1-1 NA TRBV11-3 CASSRDSGHTEAFF
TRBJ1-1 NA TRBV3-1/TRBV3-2 CASSQPDRGLAMNTEAFF
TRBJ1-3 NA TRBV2 CASKGSGNTIYF
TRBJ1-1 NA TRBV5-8 CASSHGLLNTEAFF
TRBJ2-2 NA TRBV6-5 CASRGLVGTGELFF
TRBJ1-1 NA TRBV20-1 CSALQGSEAFF
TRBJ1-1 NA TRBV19 CASIKNTEAFF
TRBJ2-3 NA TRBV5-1 CASSRNWDRDTDTQYF
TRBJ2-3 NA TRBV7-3 CASSPSGTRSGPDTQYF
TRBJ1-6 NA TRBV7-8 CASEASGINGYNSPLHF
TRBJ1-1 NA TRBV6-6 CASSDWVSGDRAEAFF
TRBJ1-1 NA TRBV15 CATSRVSKGSEAFF
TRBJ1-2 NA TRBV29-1 CSVIYSGESHSRGYTF
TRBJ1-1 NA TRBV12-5 CASGPRDRGRNTEAFF
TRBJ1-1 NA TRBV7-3 CASSLGLGGPEAFF
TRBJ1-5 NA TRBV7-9 CASSLDRGNQPQHF
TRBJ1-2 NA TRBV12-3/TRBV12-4 CASSLRGNYGYTF
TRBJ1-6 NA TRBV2 CASSDQPTGIHNSPLHF
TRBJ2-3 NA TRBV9 CASSVSGSDTQYF
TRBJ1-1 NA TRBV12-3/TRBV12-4 CASGLQGATEAFF
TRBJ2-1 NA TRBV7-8 CASSLRGGASNEQFF
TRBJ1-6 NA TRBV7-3 CASSSGQGLYNSPLHF
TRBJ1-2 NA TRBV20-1 CSAREPAGYTF